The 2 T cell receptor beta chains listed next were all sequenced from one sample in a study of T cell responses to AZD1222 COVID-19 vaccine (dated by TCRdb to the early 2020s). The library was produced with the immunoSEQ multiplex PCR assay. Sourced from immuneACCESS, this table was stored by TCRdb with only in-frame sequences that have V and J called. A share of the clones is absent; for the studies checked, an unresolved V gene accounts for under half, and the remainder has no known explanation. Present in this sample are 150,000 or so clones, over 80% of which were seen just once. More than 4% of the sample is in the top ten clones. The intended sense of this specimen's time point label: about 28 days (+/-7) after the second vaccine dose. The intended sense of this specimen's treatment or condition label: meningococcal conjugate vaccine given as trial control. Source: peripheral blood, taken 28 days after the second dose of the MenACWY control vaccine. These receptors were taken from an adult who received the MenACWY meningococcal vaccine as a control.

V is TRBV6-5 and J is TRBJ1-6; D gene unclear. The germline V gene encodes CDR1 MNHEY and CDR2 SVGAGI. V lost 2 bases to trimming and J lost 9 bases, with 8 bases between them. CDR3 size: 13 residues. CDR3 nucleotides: TGTGCCAGCAGTTACGACGGTGGTTCACCCCTCCACTTT. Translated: CASSYDGGSPLHF.

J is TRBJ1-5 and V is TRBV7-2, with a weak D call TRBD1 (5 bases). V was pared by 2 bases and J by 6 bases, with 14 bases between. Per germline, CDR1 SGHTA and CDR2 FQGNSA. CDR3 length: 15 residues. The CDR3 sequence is CASSLNPSGGQPQHF. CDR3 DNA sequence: TGTGCCAGCAGCTTAAATCCCTCGGGGGGTCAGCCCCAGCATTTT.